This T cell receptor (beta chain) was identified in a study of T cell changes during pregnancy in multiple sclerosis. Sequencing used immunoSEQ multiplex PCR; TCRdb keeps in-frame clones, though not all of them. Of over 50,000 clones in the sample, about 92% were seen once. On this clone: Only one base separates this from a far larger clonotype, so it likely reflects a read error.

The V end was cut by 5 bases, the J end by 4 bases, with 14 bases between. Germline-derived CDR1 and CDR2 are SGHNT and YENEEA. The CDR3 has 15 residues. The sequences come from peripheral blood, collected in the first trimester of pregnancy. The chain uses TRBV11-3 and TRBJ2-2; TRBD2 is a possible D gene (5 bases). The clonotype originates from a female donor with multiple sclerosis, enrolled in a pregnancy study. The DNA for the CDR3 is TGTGCCAGCAGCCAATATGAGGGAAGCACCGGGGAGCTGTTTTTT. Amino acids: CASSQYEGSTGELFF.